Listed below are T cell receptor beta chains from one sample, sequenced in a study of shared clonotypes between healthy human individuals. Sequencing used immunoSEQ multiplex PCR; TCRdb keeps in-frame clones, though not all of them. Here the sample spans around 440,000 clones, approximately 80% being singletons. Sequencing used PBMCs. Every receptor here comes from a woman in her 40s in good health. Some clones in this sample may be carry-over from other donors' samples. CDR3s include the opening cysteine and the closing phenylalanine or tryptophan. A D gene is named only where the DNA matches it firmly. Only part of the rows carry a size: once, few, many, or a class if the clone is expanded.

>TRBV21-1|TRBJ1-2|-|-
TGTGCCAGCAGCAAAAGGTGTCGGTTTTCGGGGAAGAACGGCTACACCTTC
CASSKRCRFSGKNGYTF
>TRBV28|TRBJ2-4|once|TRBD2
TGTGCCAGCAGTTTGGGCGGCGGGAGGAACATTCAGTACTTC
CASSLGGGRNIQYF
>TRBV11-2|TRBJ1-5|-|-
TGTGCCAGCAGCTTAGAAGCTAATCAGCCCCAGCATTTT
CASSLEANQPQHF
>TRBV11-2|TRBJ2-1|many|-
TGTGCCAGCAGCTTCTCCTACAATGAGCAGTTCTTC
CASSFSYNEQFF
>TRBV4-1|TRBJ2-2|-|TRBD2
TGCGCCAGCAGCCACCATCTAGCGGGGAAAAACACCGGGGAGCTGTTTTTT
CASSHHLAGKNTGELFF
>TRBV6-5|TRBJ1-1|-|-
TGTGCCAGCAGTTACACAACGAACACTGAAGCTTTCTTT
CASSYTTNTEAFF
>TRBV5-6|TRBJ2-2|once|-
TGTGCCAGCAGGGGTCAGGGTAGCACCGGGGAGCTGTTTTTT
CASRGQGSTGELFF
>TRBV12-5|TRBJ1-5|-|-
TGTGCTAGTGCTGGGCCGGGGGGTCAGCCCCAGCATTTT
CASAGPGGQPQHF
>TRBV5-1|TRBJ2-5|few|TRBD2
TGCGCCAGCAGCTTGGGGGCGGGAGGGCCGGGTGAGCAGTACTTC
CASSLGAGGPGEQYF
>TRBV28|TRBJ2-7|-|-
TGTGCCAGCAGTTTCATCAGGGTAGCCTACGAGCAGTACTTC
CASSFIRVAYEQYF
>TRBV27|TRBJ1-2|many|TRBD1
TGTGCCAGCAGTCCAGGACAGGGTGAAGGCTACACCTTC
CASSPGQGEGYTF
>TRBV28|TRBJ1-2|-|TRBD1
TGTGCCAGCAGTTCGACAGGGGTGCAAGGCTACACCTTC
CASSSTGVQGYTF
>TRBV19|TRBJ2-3|many|TRBD1
TGTGCCAGTAGTGGCCTCGGGACAGGGGAGGATACGCAGTGTTTT
CASSGLGTGEDTQCF
>TRBV4-2|TRBJ1-2|-|TRBD1
TGTGCCAGCACCCCCGGCGGGACAGGGTCTACTAACTATGGCTACACCTTC
CASTPGGTGSTNYGYTF
>TRBV19|TRBJ2-7|-|TRBD2
TGTGCCAGTAGTATAGTCGGGACTAGCGTCTACGAGCAGTACTTC
CASSIVGTSVYEQYF
>TRBV7-2|TRBJ1-5|-|TRBD1
TGTGCCAGCAGCTTAAGGACAGGGGCGGCTCAGCCCCAGCATTTT
CASSLRTGAAQPQHF
>TRBV10-3|TRBJ1-2|few|TRBD1
TGTGCCATCAGTCCCTCCAGGGGACAGGGGAACTATGGCTACACCTTC
CAISPSRGQGNYGYTF
>TRBV7-3|TRBJ2-2|-|TRBD1
TGTGCCAGCAGCCCTCGGACAGGGGGCACCGGGGAGCTGTTTTTT
CASSPRTGGTGELFF
>TRBV11-2|TRBJ2-1|few|-
TGTGCCAGCAGCTTGACGAAGGGTCGCGAGCAGTTCTTC
CASSLTKGREQFF
>TRBV5-8|TRBJ2-3|once|-
TGTGCCAGCAGCTCGGGGGATACGCAGTATTTT
CASSSGDTQYF
>TRBV28|TRBJ2-7|-|TRBD2
TGTGCCAGCAGTTTACTAGCGGGCTCCTACGAGCAGTACTTC
CASSLLAGSYEQYF
>TRBV7-9|TRBJ2-5|-|TRBD2
TGTGCCAGCAGCTTAGGTGCGGGGGGCCTAGAGACCCAGTACTTC
CASSLGAGGLETQYF
>TRBV6-5|TRBJ1-3|many|-
TGTGCCAGCAGTTACTCGAGGATGGGGTCTGGAAACACCATATATTTT
CASSYSRMGSGNTIYF
>TRBV11-2|TRBJ2-7|-|-
TGTGCCAGCAGCTTAGATCGGTTAGGCGAGCAGTACTTC
CASSLDRLGEQYF
>TRBV5-1|TRBJ2-7|few|TRBD2
TGCGCCAGCAGCTTGGCTAGCGGGGCCACCTACGAGCAGTACTTC
CASSLASGATYEQYF
>TRBV29-1|TRBJ2-1|-|-
TGCAGCGTTCGGACAGTACCAAATGAGCAGTTCTTC
CSVRTVPNEQFF
>TRBV28|TRBJ2-3|once|TRBD2
TGTGCCAGCAATCTGGCTAGCGGGAGGCAAACGCAGTATTTT
CASNLASGRQTQYF
>TRBV28|TRBJ2-2|-|TRBD2
TGTGCCAGCAGTTTTTCGGCGGGAGGCACCGGGGAGCTGTTTTTT
CASSFSAGGTGELFF
>TRBV5-4|TRBJ2-1|-|TRBD2
TGTGCCAGCAGACTAGCGGGAGGGCCCGTTGAGCAGTTCTTC
CASRLAGGPVEQFF
>TRBV19|TRBJ2-1|once|TRBD2
TGTGCCACCACCCTTCTAGCGGGAGGCCCCAATGAGCAGTTCTTC
CATTLLAGGPNEQFF
>TRBV7-2|TRBJ1-1|-|-
TGTGCCAGCAGCTTAGTCCCAGACGGCACTGAAGCTTTCTTT
CASSLVPDGTEAFF
>TRBV23-1|TRBJ2-7|-|TRBD2
TGCGCCAGCACCCCCCTTAGGGGACTAAACTACGAGCAGTACTTC
CASTPLRGLNYEQYF
>TRBV9|TRBJ2-4|-|TRBD1
TGTGCCAGCAGCCCCGGGACAGGGGACATTCAGTACTTC
CASSPGTGDIQYF
>TRBV29-1|TRBJ1-3|-|-
TGCAGCGTTGGAAACTCTGGAAACACCATATATTTT
CSVGNSGNTIYF
>TRBV14|TRBJ1-4|-|-
TGTGCCAGCAGCCCCCGGCTGAAGGAAAAACTGTTTTTT
CASSPRLKEKLFF
>TRBV29-1|TRBJ1-4|once|TRBD1
TGCAGCGTTCGGACAGGGGAAGAAAAACTGTTTTTT
CSVRTGEEKLFF
>TRBV29-1|TRBJ1-5|-|TRBD1
TGCAGCGTTGAGACAGGGAGCAATCAGCCCCAGCATTTT
CSVETGSNQPQHF
>TRBV2|TRBJ2-1|-|-
TGTGCCAGCAGTGTTCTATACAATGAGCAGTTCTTC
CASSVLYNEQFF
>TRBV4-1|TRBJ1-2|few|TRBD1
TGCGCCAGCAGCCAAGATGTACGTGTGGACAGGGAATCTGGCTACACCTTC
CASSQDVRVDRESGYTF
>TRBV11-3|TRBJ2-5|-|-
TGTGCCAGCAGCACAACCGGGGTACACCAAGAGACCCAGTACTTC
CASSTTGVHQETQYF
>TRBV28|TRBJ1-2|-|-
TGTGCCAGCAGTTTATCCCGGGAGAACTATGGCTACACCTTC
CASSLSRENYGYTF
>TRBV9|TRBJ2-7|-|-
TGTGCCAGCAGCGAGACAGTACTTCCCTACGAGCAGTACTTC
CASSETVLPYEQYF
>TRBV7-9|TRBJ2-7|many|TRBD2
TGTGCCAGCAGCTTCAGACTAGCGGGAGACGAGCAGTACTTC
CASSFRLAGDEQYF
>TRBV7-9|TRBJ2-7|-|TRBD2
TGTGCCAGCAGCTTAAGTTCAGCGGGAGAAAGGGAGCAGTACTTC
CASSLSSAGEREQYF
>TRBV4-1|TRBJ1-5|-|-
TGCGCCAGCAGCCAAGCAATGTATTTAGCTCATACCCAGCATTTT
CASSQAMYLAHTQHF
>TRBV5-8|TRBJ2-7|-|TRBD1
TGTGCCAGCAGCGGAGAGCAGGGGGTGTACTTC
CASSGEQGVYF
>TRBV5-1|TRBJ1-3|-|-
TGCGCCAGCAGCTTGGGTGGACAATTTAGCTCTGGAAACACCATATATTTT
CASSLGGQFSSGNTIYF
>TRBV5-1|TRBJ2-5|-|TRBD2
TGCGCCAGCAGCGACTTGTCGCGGCGGGAGGAGGAGACCCAGTACTTC
CASSDLSRREEETQYF
>TRBV5-1|TRBJ2-3|once|TRBD2
TGCGCCAGCAGCCCCAGAGCGGGAGGCACAGATACGCAGTATTTT
CASSPRAGGTDTQYF
>TRBV29-1|TRBJ1-2|many|-
TGCAGCGTTGCCGGACAGTATGGCTACACCTTC
CSVAGQYGYTF
>TRBV4-2|TRBJ2-7|-|-
TGTGCCAGCAGCCAAGTGGAACCTCCTTACGAGCAGTACTTC
CASSQVEPPYEQYF
>TRBV7-2|TRBJ2-3|few|-
TGTGCCAGCAGCCTCGATGTTACGCAGTATTTT
CASSLDVTQYF
>TRBV28|TRBJ2-5|-|-
TGTGCCAGCAGTTTATGGTCCGGGTCCACAACGACCCAGTACTTC
CASSLWSGSTTTQYF